These T cell receptor beta chains were read from a single sample in a study of blood T cell repertoires in COVID-19. The table came from immunoSEQ multiplex PCR; TCRdb's copy has only in-frame clones and leaves some out. This sample has about 310,000 clones; about 87% occur once, and the top ten carry approximately 9%. The sequenced sample was PBMCs or T cells enriched from blood (not recorded which). Source of these receptors: a young woman who had recovered from COVID-19. CDR3s include the opening cysteine and the closing phenylalanine or tryptophan. The order of the fields is CDR3 DNA, CDR3 protein, J gene, D gene, V gene, clone size. A D gene is named only where the DNA matches it firmly. Some rows mark clone size as missing; the rest say once, few, many or name a class of expanded clone.

CDR3 DNA: TGTGCCAGCAGCTTAGATCAGGGGGCGCAGCCCCAGCATTTT
CDR3 protein: CASSLDQGAQPQHF
J gene: TRBJ1-5
D gene: TRBD1
V gene: TRBV11-2
clone size: .

CDR3 DNA: TGTGCCAGTAGACGAGACAGGTCGGGCAATCAGCCCCAGCATTTT
CDR3 protein: CASRRDRSGNQPQHF
J gene: TRBJ1-5
D gene: .
V gene: TRBV19
clone size: .

CDR3 DNA: TGTGCCAGCAGCTTGGTAGCGGGTAGACATAATGAGCAGTTCTTC
CDR3 protein: CASSLVAGRHNEQFF
J gene: TRBJ2-1
D gene: TRBD2
V gene: TRBV7-9
clone size: .

CDR3 DNA: TGTGCCAGCAGTTTAGGAACAGGGGGGGACTATGGCTACACCTTC
CDR3 protein: CASSLGTGGDYGYTF
J gene: TRBJ1-2
D gene: TRBD1
V gene: TRBV27
clone size: .

CDR3 DNA: TGTGCCACCAGCAGAGACTTCGGTGTAACGGACCAAGAGACCCAGTACTTC
CDR3 protein: CATSRDFGVTDQETQYF
J gene: TRBJ2-5
D gene: .
V gene: TRBV15
clone size: .

CDR3 DNA: TGTGCCAGCAGCCCACAATGGGCGGGATTGCTGTTCTTC
CDR3 protein: CASSPQWAGLLFF
J gene: TRBJ2-1
D gene: .
V gene: TRBV7-2
clone size: once

CDR3 DNA: TGTGCCAGCAGAAGGAAGGACAGGGATGGTTATTCCAATGAGCAGTTCTTC
CDR3 protein: CASRRKDRDGYSNEQFF
J gene: TRBJ2-1
D gene: TRBD1
V gene: TRBV7-9
clone size: .

CDR3 DNA: TGCAGCGTTCAGCGGTCCGGATTAGGTACAGATACGCAGTATTTT
CDR3 protein: CSVQRSGLGTDTQYF
J gene: TRBJ2-3
D gene: .
V gene: TRBV29-1
clone size: .

CDR3 DNA: TGTGCCAGCAGCGTTAGCGGGAGTGGGGCAGATACGCAGTATTTT
CDR3 protein: CASSVSGSGADTQYF
J gene: TRBJ2-3
D gene: TRBD2
V gene: TRBV9
clone size: few

CDR3 DNA: TGCGCCAGCAGCCCCACGGAGAGCTCCTACAATGAGCAGTTCTTC
CDR3 protein: CASSPTESSYNEQFF
J gene: TRBJ2-1
D gene: .
V gene: TRBV5-1
clone size: .

CDR3 DNA: TGTGCCAGTAGTCAGCAGGCTGACAATCAGCCCCAGCATTTT
CDR3 protein: CASSQQADNQPQHF
J gene: TRBJ1-5
D gene: .
V gene: TRBV19
clone size: .

CDR3 DNA: TGCAGCGCCCTAGACGGGGGGTCCTACGAGCAGTACTTC
CDR3 protein: CSALDGGSYEQYF
J gene: TRBJ2-7
D gene: TRBD2
V gene: TRBV29-1
clone size: .

CDR3 DNA: TGTGCCAGCAGCCCAGTGGCGGGGCGATTCCAGCCCCAGCATTTT
CDR3 protein: CASSPVAGRFQPQHF
J gene: TRBJ1-5
D gene: .
V gene: TRBV7-6
clone size: .

CDR3 DNA: TGTGCCAGCAGCGGCATATCTGCGGGGGGAACCGGGGAGCTGTTTTTT
CDR3 protein: CASSGISAGGTGELFF
J gene: TRBJ2-2
D gene: TRBD2
V gene: TRBV9
clone size: .

CDR3 DNA: TGTGCCAGCAGCCTCCTAAGCGGCTGGGGAGCCCAGGATGAGCAGTTCTTC
CDR3 protein: CASSLLSGWGAQDEQFF
J gene: TRBJ2-1
D gene: .
V gene: TRBV4-2
clone size: .

CDR3 DNA: TGTGCCAGCAGCTGGGGACTAGCGGGATCAGTACACGAGCAGTACTTC
CDR3 protein: CASSWGLAGSVHEQYF
J gene: TRBJ2-7
D gene: TRBD2
V gene: TRBV7-2
clone size: .

CDR3 DNA: TGTGCCAGCAGGCACCATCAGGGTTCCTACGAGCAGTACTTC
CDR3 protein: CASRHHQGSYEQYF
J gene: TRBJ2-7
D gene: .
V gene: TRBV28
clone size: .

CDR3 DNA: TGTGCCAGCAGTCCACCTGGGACAGACTACAATGAGCAGTTCTTC
CDR3 protein: CASSPPGTDYNEQFF
J gene: TRBJ2-1
D gene: TRBD1
V gene: TRBV6-2/TRBV6-3
clone size: .

CDR3 DNA: TGTGCCAGCTCTTCTTCGGGGGGGCGGACTGAAGCTTTCTTT
CDR3 protein: CASSSSGGRTEAFF
J gene: TRBJ1-1
D gene: .
V gene: TRBV6-5
clone size: .

CDR3 DNA: TGTGCCAGCAGTTTAGGACAGGGCAATTCACCCCTCCACTTT
CDR3 protein: CASSLGQGNSPLHF
J gene: TRBJ1-6
D gene: TRBD1
V gene: TRBV28
clone size: once

CDR3 DNA: TGTGCCAGCACTCCACGGGCCAGCGGGGGGGTCTTTGAGCAGTTCTTC
CDR3 protein: CASTPRASGGVFEQFF
J gene: TRBJ2-1
D gene: TRBD2
V gene: TRBV7-9
clone size: .

CDR3 DNA: TGCAGTGCTAGTCGGCAGGGGAGCACTGAAGCTTTCTTT
CDR3 protein: CSASRQGSTEAFF
J gene: TRBJ1-1
D gene: .
V gene: TRBV20-1
clone size: .

CDR3 DNA: TGTGCCAGCAGTTTATCAGGGACAGTTTCCTCAAACACCATATATTTT
CDR3 protein: CASSLSGTVSSNTIYF
J gene: TRBJ1-3
D gene: TRBD1
V gene: TRBV28
clone size: once

CDR3 DNA: TGCGCCAGCAGCTTCAGGGAGGAGGCCACTGAAGCTTTCTTT
CDR3 protein: CASSFREEATEAFF
J gene: TRBJ1-1
D gene: .
V gene: TRBV5-1
clone size: .

CDR3 DNA: TGTGCCAGCAGCCAGCCGGGACAGGCTAATGAAAAACTGTTTTTT
CDR3 protein: CASSQPGQANEKLFF
J gene: TRBJ1-4
D gene: TRBD1
V gene: TRBV4-2
clone size: .

CDR3 DNA: TGTGCCAGTAGTCTCTCAGACTATGGCTACACCTTC
CDR3 protein: CASSLSDYGYTF
J gene: TRBJ1-2
D gene: .
V gene: TRBV19
clone size: .

CDR3 DNA: TGTGCCAGCAGCAAGAGACAGACCTCCTATAATTCACCCCTCCACTTT
CDR3 protein: CASSKRQTSYNSPLHF
J gene: TRBJ1-6
D gene: .
V gene: TRBV6-2/TRBV6-3
clone size: .

CDR3 DNA: TGTGCCAGCAGTTACGCGGGACAGAACTATGGCTACACCTTC
CDR3 protein: CASSYAGQNYGYTF
J gene: TRBJ1-2
D gene: TRBD1
V gene: TRBV6-5
clone size: few

CDR3 DNA: TGTGCCAGTAGTACCTGGACAGCTAGCAATCAGCCCCAGCATTTT
CDR3 protein: CASSTWTASNQPQHF
J gene: TRBJ1-5
D gene: .
V gene: TRBV19
clone size: .

CDR3 DNA: TGTGCCAGCAGCGTAGCGGCGGGGGGGGCCGTCGCCGAGCAGTACTTC
CDR3 protein: CASSVAAGGAVAEQYF
J gene: TRBJ2-7
D gene: TRBD2
V gene: TRBV9
clone size: .

CDR3 DNA: TGCGCCAGCACCGGGACAGGGGGCGGGCGGCCCCAGCATTTT
CDR3 protein: CASTGTGGGRPQHF
J gene: TRBJ1-5
D gene: TRBD1
V gene: TRBV10-1
clone size: .

CDR3 DNA: TGTGCCAGCTCACCGGGGGCCACTGAAGCTTTCTTT
CDR3 protein: CASSPGATEAFF
J gene: TRBJ1-1
D gene: .
V gene: TRBV18
clone size: .

CDR3 DNA: TGTGCCAGCAGCGTCTCGGACAATGAGCAGTTCTTC
CDR3 protein: CASSVSDNEQFF
J gene: TRBJ2-1
D gene: .
V gene: TRBV9
clone size: .

CDR3 DNA: TGTGCCAGCTCACCACCTTTTCCCGACAGCGAGCAGTACTTC
CDR3 protein: CASSPPFPDSEQYF
J gene: TRBJ2-7
D gene: .
V gene: TRBV18
clone size: .

CDR3 DNA: TGCGCCAGCAGCTCCGGACTAGCGGGAGTGGGGGAGACCCAGTACTTC
CDR3 protein: CASSSGLAGVGETQYF
J gene: TRBJ2-5
D gene: TRBD2
V gene: TRBV5-1
clone size: .

CDR3 DNA: TGTGCCAGCAGTCCCGAGGGACAGGGACCCTACGAGCAGTACTTC
CDR3 protein: CASSPEGQGPYEQYF
J gene: TRBJ2-7
D gene: TRBD1
V gene: TRBV6-2/TRBV6-3
clone size: .

CDR3 DNA: TGTGCCAGCAGTTCCGGACAGGGCGTCTATGGCTACACCTTC
CDR3 protein: CASSSGQGVYGYTF
J gene: TRBJ1-2
D gene: TRBD1
V gene: TRBV7-9
clone size: .

CDR3 DNA: TGTGCCAGCAGCTTAGTGATTCAGGAGCCCCAGCATTTT
CDR3 protein: CASSLVIQEPQHF
J gene: TRBJ1-5
D gene: .
V gene: TRBV7-2
clone size: .

CDR3 DNA: TGTGCCAGCAGCCTCCGGGACTCACGATTTAGAGGGGAGACCCAGTACTTC
CDR3 protein: CASSLRDSRFRGETQYF
J gene: TRBJ2-5
D gene: .
V gene: TRBV7-2
clone size: .

CDR3 DNA: TGTGCCAGCAGTTCGCAAGGGGGCGGTACCGTATTGGGGGAGCTGTTTTTT
CDR3 protein: CASSSQGGGTVLGELFF
J gene: TRBJ2-2
D gene: TRBD1
V gene: TRBV7-2
clone size: .

CDR3 DNA: TGTGCCAGCAGCGTTAGAGAAGGGGCCCTCTACGAGCAGTACTTC
CDR3 protein: CASSVREGALYEQYF
J gene: TRBJ2-7
D gene: .
V gene: TRBV7-2
clone size: .